The T cell receptor (beta chain) described here comes from a study of CD8 T cells in ankylosing spondylitis. The study, taken as a whole, reports: Within matched ankylosing spondylitis synovial fluid, disease-linked clones were reportedly significantly enriched. The study identified a TCR beta motif of roughly eight highly homologous variants that appeared characteristic of ankylosing spondylitis blood. Disease-associated clonotypes exhibited CD8+ identity and were relatively infrequent in peripheral blood.

V lost 5 bases and J 0 bases, leaving 12 bases between the germline ends. CDR3 length: 15 residues. Germline values: CDR1 MNHNS, CDR2 SASEGT. This clonotype turned up a few times. Its cognate antigen is unknown. In making TCR beta libraries, quantitative 5'-RACE with molecular barcodes was used. From the 5' RACE reads, TCRdb called clonotypes with MiXCR, one entry per CDR3 protein. The repertoire consists of 240,000 or so distinct CDR3 sequences, with 8% to 9.5% occurring once and the leading ten covering under 7.5%. The chain links TRBV6-1 to TRBJ2-3; D gene unclear. Material: blood, either unsorted or a sorted T cell fraction (not recorded which). This clonotype was sampled from a male donor with ankylosing spondylitis or in good health (not recorded which). The CDR3 loop is CASSPRVPSTDTQYF. In DNA form, the CDR3 reads TGTGCCAGCAGTCCCCGGGTGCCGAGCACAGATACGCAGTATTTT.